Below are 26 T cell receptor beta chains sequenced from a single sample in a study of long-term antiretroviral therapy in people with HIV. Survey-level immunoSEQ v3.0 assays were run. Libraries were prepared by immunoSEQ multiplex PCR; TCRdb keeps only in-frame clonotypes and omits some of them. The repertoire consists of approximately 24,000 clones, with more than 75% occurring once and the leading ten covering approximately 6%. Sequenced here: unsorted PBMCs, sampled 4.4 years after starting antiretroviral therapy. These receptors were collected from a man aged 25 to 40 with HIV.

The chain has TRBV7-2 and TRBJ1-5; no clear D. Trimming pared 1 base from V and 6 bases from J, leaving 10 bases between. Germline V gene data show CDR1 as SGHTA and CDR2 as FQGNSA. The CDR3 runs to 14 residues. Written as DNA, the CDR3 is TGTGCCAGCAGCTTAGACGTTGTTGCTCAGCCCCAGCATTTT. This codes for CASSLDVVAQPQHF.

The gene calls are TRBV18 and TRBJ2-7; D gene uncertain. Per germline, CDR1 KGHSH and CDR2 LQKENI. CDR3 length equals 14 residues. V dropped 1 base and J dropped 5 bases, with 12 bases sitting between them. CDR3 bases: TGTGCCAGCTCACCACGGAGAGGAGAGGACGAGCAGTACTTC. It yields the protein CASSPRRGEDEQYF.

The chain carries TRBV18 and TRBJ1-1; D possibly corresponds to TRBD1 (6 bases). V lost 8 bases, J lost 0 bases, and 19 bases lay in between. The germline V gene has CDR1 KGHSH and CDR2 LQKENI. The CDR3 runs 16 residues. The CDR3 region is CASTAGGQVMNTEAFF. The CDR3, as DNA: TGTGCCAGCACGGCGGGGGGGCAAGTAATGAACACTGAAGCTTTCTTT.

This chain connects TRBV9 to TRBJ2-3; no firm D call. Germline assignment: CDR1 SGDLS and CDR2 YYNGEE. V lost 7 bases and J 1 base, leaving 10 bases between the germline ends. The CDR3 has 13 residues. In nucleotides, the CDR3 is TGTGCCAGCGGCTCTCGGGGCACAGATACGCAGTATTTT. Protein sequence: CASGSRGTDTQYF.

In its sample, this clone was seen a few times. CDR3 nucleotides: TGTGCCAGCAGGGAACCCGCAGGCGGTGGGGCCTATGGCTACACCTTC. The encoded protein is CASREPAGGGAYGYTF. V is TRBV2 and J is TRBJ1-2; a possible D gene is TRBD1 (5 bases). Germline-derived CDR1 and CDR2 are SNHLY and FYNNEI. There are 16 residues in the CDR3. Between the trimmed V and J ends, which lost 6 bases and 4 bases, there was a span of 21 bases. The full variable domain, rest sourced from reference TRBV2 and TRBJ1-2, is EPEVTQTPSHQVTQMGQEVILRCVPISNHLYFYWYRQILGQKVEFLVSFYNNEISEKSEIFDDQFSVERPDGSNFTLKIRSTKLEDSAMYFCASREPAGGGAYGYTFGSGTRLTVV.

This chain uses TRBV5-4 with TRBJ2-3; the match to TRBD1 covers 7 bases. V was clipped by 2 bases and J by 7 bases; unmatched bases: 13. The CDR3 spans 16 residues. CDR1 and CDR2 from the germline V gene are SGHNT and YYREEE (reference sequence). The CDR3 DNA sequence: TGTGCCAGCAGCTTAACCGGGACAGAGGCCCGGAATACGCAGTATTTT. Amino acid sequence: CASSLTGTEARNTQYF.

V and J are TRBV19 and TRBJ1-5, with D hard to call. V was trimmed by 5 bases and J by 3 bases, leaving 17 bases between them. Germline V gene lookup returns CDR1 LNHDA and CDR2 SQIVND (reference sequence). The CDR3 extends over 16 amino acids. CDR3 in amino acids: CASSLPRAAVNQPQHF. CDR3 coding DNA: TGTGCCAGTAGTCTCCCTAGGGCTGCCGTCAATCAGCCCCAGCATTTT.

The V gene is TRBV28, the J gene TRBJ2-3, with TRBD2 matching over 9 bases. The CDR3 has 17 residues. Germline lookup yields CDR1 MDHEN and CDR2 SYDVKM. Unmatched junction bases numbered 14, after V lost 4 bases and J lost 6 bases. CDR3 bases: TGTGCCAGCAGTTCAAACCCGAGTAGCGGGAGCTTTGATACGCAGTATTTT. Its protein is CASSSNPSSGSFDTQYF.

The chain recombines TRBV9 with TRBJ1-4, with 8 bases identical to TRBD1. Germline V lookup: CDR1 SGDLS, CDR2 YYNGEE. V gave up 3 bases and J gave up 6 bases; unmatched junction bases: 10. This CDR3 region has 16 residues. The CDR3 loop is CASSEISDRADEKLFF. The CDR3 DNA is TGTGCCAGCAGCGAGATTTCGGACAGGGCTGATGAAAAACTGTTTTTT.

This rearrangement joins TRBV19 to TRBJ2-2; D gene uncertain. The CDR3 is made up of 14 amino acids. The germline V gene encodes CDR1 LNHDA and CDR2 SQIVND (reference sequence). Trimming removed 4 bases from V and 6 bases from J, with 12 bases in between. As DNA, the CDR3 is TGTGCCAGTAGTACCGACGTGGCGCCCGGGGAGCTGTTTTTT. Protein: CASSTDVAPGELFF.

The V call is TRBV5-1, the J call TRBJ1-1, with D perhaps TRBD1 (6 bases). The CDR3 extends over 13 amino acids. The V gene lost 4 bases and the J gene lost 4 bases, with 11 bases spanning the gap. Germline loops: CDR1 SGHRS, CDR2 YFSETQ. Here the CDR3 DNA reads TGCGCCAGCAGCCCGCAGGGGAGCACTGAAGCTTTCTTT. Protein sequence: CASSPQGSTEAFF.

The chain combines TRBV28 with TRBJ1-1, with D possibly TRBD1 on 5 matching bases. The CDR3 contains 13 residues. CDR1 is MDHEN and CDR2 is SYDVKM in the germline V gene. The V end lost 5 bases, the J end lost 2 bases, and 9 bases lay between the germline ends. CDR3 nucleotide sequence: TGTGCCAGCAGTCCGGGACGTAACACTGAAGCTTTCTTT. The encoded protein is CASSPGRNTEAFF.

The rearrangement uses TRBV14 and TRBJ2-1; D is unresolved. CDR3 size: 12 residues. CDR1 SGHDN and CDR2 FVKESK come from the germline V gene. Trimming cost V 0 bases and J 9 bases, with 6 bases left between them. This CDR3 is CASSQDIGEQFF. The CDR3 bases are TGTGCCAGCAGCCAAGATATCGGTGAGCAGTTCTTC. The full variable domain, completed using reference TRBV14 and TRBJ2-1, is EAGVTQFPSHSVIEKGQTVTLRCDPISGHDNLYWYRRVMGKEIKFLLHFVKESKQDESGMPNNRFLAERTGGTYSTLKVQPAELEDSGVYFCASSQDIGEQFFGPGTRLTVL.

J is TRBJ2-7 and V is TRBV7-9, with D uncertain. CDR3 length: 12 residues. Germline values: CDR1 SEHNR, CDR2 FQNEAQ (reference sequence). V dropped 5 bases and J dropped 3 bases, with 8 bases sitting between them. The DNA of the CDR3 is TGTGCCAGCAGCATCATAATCTACGAGCAGTACTTC. This encodes CASSIIIYEQYF.

In regard to this clone: One junction end does not reproduce the germline sequence, and a read error may be involved. This chain links TRBV27 with TRBJ2-1, with 9 bases identical to TRBD1. This CDR3 is 12 amino acids long. From germline, CDR1 is MNHEY and CDR2 SMNVEV (reference sequence). The CDR3 sequence is CASSHPGQGDLF. For the CDR3, the DNA is TGTGCCAGCAGCCACCCGGGACAGGGCGATCTCTTC.

The chain uses TRBV19 and TRBJ1-1; TRBD1 agrees at 7 bases. The CDR3 loop spans 15 amino acids. Trimming at V came to 4 bases and at J to 0 bases, leaving 5 bases not matched to a gene. Germline CDR1 reads LNHDA; CDR2 reads SQIVND (reference sequence). This chain's CDR3 is CASSKQGYLNTEAFF. Here the CDR3 DNA reads TGTGCCAGTAGTAAACAGGGGTATCTGAACACTGAAGCTTTCTTT. The full variable domain, completed using reference TRBV19 and TRBJ1-1, is DGGITQSPKYLFRKEGQNVTLSCEQNLNHDAMYWYRQDPGQGLRLIYYSQIVNDFQKGDIAEGYSVSREKKESFPLTVTSAQKNPTAFYLCASSKQGYLNTEAFFGQGTRLTVV.

This chain uses TRBV7-2 with TRBJ2-7; D may correspond to TRBD1 or TRBD2 (6 bases each). CDR1 and CDR2 from the germline V gene are SGHTA and FQGNSA. The CDR3 runs 15 residues. With 0 bases removed from V and 4 bases from J, the gap between germline ends came to 13 bases. The chain's CDR3 is CASSLAGGTKYEQYF. In nucleotides, the CDR3 is TGTGCCAGCAGCTTAGCAGGGGGGACAAAGTACGAGCAGTACTTC.

This clone was seen more than once but under ten times. The gene calls are TRBV12-5 and TRBJ1-1; D is perhaps TRBD1 (5 bases). The V gene lost 2 bases and the J gene lost 8 bases, with 12 bases spanning the gap. CDR1 and CDR2 (germline): LGHNT, FRNRAP. The CDR3 is made up of 13 amino acids. The CDR3 sequence: CASGLLQEGEAFF. CDR3 coding DNA: TGTGCTAGTGGTTTGTTACAGGAGGGAGAAGCTTTCTTT.

By its share, this clone is medium-sized (0.01 to 0.1%). The chain has TRBV15 and TRBJ1-2; 7 bases are a match to TRBD1. Trimming removed 6 bases from V and 4 bases from J; junction bases left unmatched: 8. The CDR3 has 14 residues. The germline gives CDR1 LNHNV, CDR2 YYDKDF (reference sequence). CDR3 region: CATRLSGDSYGYTF. CDR3 coding DNA: TGTGCCACCAGGCTTTCAGGGGACAGCTATGGCTACACCTTC.

The CDR3 sequence: CASSREGRNTEAFF. The CDR3 region has the DNA TGTGCCAGCAGTAGGGAGGGTCGGAACACTGAAGCTTTCTTT. The chain uses TRBV7-8 and TRBJ1-1; D not resolved. CDR1 and CDR2 from the germline V gene are SGHVS and FQNEAQ. The length of the CDR3 is 14 residues. The germline V and J ends were trimmed by 6 bases and 1 base, with 12 bases remaining between them. The full variable domain, rest sourced from reference TRBV7-8 and TRBJ1-1, is GAGVSQSPRYKVAKRGQDVALRCDPISGHVSLFWYQQALGQGPEFLTYFQNEAQLDKSGLPSDRFFAERPEGSVSTLKIQRTQQEDSAVYLCASSREGRNTEAFFGQGTRLTVV.

The V call is TRBV19, the J call TRBJ2-2, with a tentative D call TRBD1 (5 bases). The CDR3 has 15 amino acids. Germline V gene lookup returns CDR1 LNHDA and CDR2 SQIVND (reference sequence). V dropped 3 bases and J dropped 1 base, with 9 bases sitting between them. The CDR3 DNA reads as TGTGCCAGTAGTATCCCCCAGGGGAACACCGGGGAGCTGTTTTTT. Encoded protein: CASSIPQGNTGELFF.

The rearrangement links TRBV5-1 to TRBJ2-1; D uncertain. Trimming took off 2 bases at V and 1 base at J, with 10 bases between the two ends. The CDR3 extends over 15 amino acids. Germline values: CDR1 SGHRS, CDR2 YFSETQ. In nucleotides, the CDR3 is TGCGCCAGCAGCTTAAGGGTTGGTTCCTACAATGAGCAGTTCTTC. This gives the protein CASSLRVGSYNEQFF.

This clone has just one count. The chain is built from TRBV19 and TRBJ2-2; 7 bases match TRBD1. J gave up 0 bases and V 6 bases, and 10 bases lay outside the gene matches. This CDR3 region has 17 residues. Germline-derived CDR1 and CDR2 are LNHDA and SQIVND (reference sequence). The CDR3 spells CASSRLGDRTNTGELFF. The CDR3 DNA is TGTGCCAGTAGCCGATTGGGGGACAGAACGAACACCGGGGAGCTGTTTTTT.

The chain joins TRBV27 to TRBJ2-7; TRBD1 might be the D (7 bases). CDR3 size: 14 residues. V lost 5 bases, J lost 6 bases, and 17 bases lay in between. CDR1 and CDR2 (germline): MNHEY, SMNVEV (reference sequence). Here the CDR3 DNA reads TGTGCCAGCAGTCTCCGACAGGGAGGAGGCGAGCAGTACTTC. It translates to CASSLRQGGGEQYF.

The rearrangement joins TRBV7-9 to TRBJ1-1; D gene unclear. The CDR3 has 13 residues. Germline-derived CDR1 and CDR2 are SEHNR and FQNEAQ (reference sequence). Trimming took off 5 bases at V and 6 bases at J, with 13 bases between the two ends. CDR3 DNA: TGTGCCAGCAGCCCAAACGTGGGCGCTGAAGCTTTCTTT. The encoded protein is CASSPNVGAEAFF.

The chain couples TRBV5-1 to TRBJ1-1, with 12 bases lining up with TRBD1. J gave up 2 bases and V 2 bases, and 4 bases lay outside the gene matches. This CDR3 contains 16 residues. The germline CDR1 and CDR2 sequences are SGHRS and YFSETQ. CDR3 sequence reads: CASSLPGTGGNTEAFF. The CDR3, as DNA: TGCGCCAGCAGCTTACCCGGGACAGGGGGCAACACTGAAGCTTTCTTT.